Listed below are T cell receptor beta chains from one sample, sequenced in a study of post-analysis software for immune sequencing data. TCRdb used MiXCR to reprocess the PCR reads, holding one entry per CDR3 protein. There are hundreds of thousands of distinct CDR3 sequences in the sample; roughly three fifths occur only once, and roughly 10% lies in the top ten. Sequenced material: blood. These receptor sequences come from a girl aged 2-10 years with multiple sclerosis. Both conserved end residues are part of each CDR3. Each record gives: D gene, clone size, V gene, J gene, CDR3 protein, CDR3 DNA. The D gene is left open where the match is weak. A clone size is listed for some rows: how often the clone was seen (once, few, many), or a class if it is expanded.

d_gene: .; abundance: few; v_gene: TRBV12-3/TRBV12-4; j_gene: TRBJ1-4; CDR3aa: CASRKTSSPIEKLFF; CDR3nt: TGTGCCAGCAGGAAGACATCCTCACCGATTGAAAAACTGTTTTTT
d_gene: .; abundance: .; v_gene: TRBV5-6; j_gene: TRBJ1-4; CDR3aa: CASSLGVTDEKLFF; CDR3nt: TGTGCCAGCAGCTTGGGGGTGACAGATGAAAAACTGTTTTTT
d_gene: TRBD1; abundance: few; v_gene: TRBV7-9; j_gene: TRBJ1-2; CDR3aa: CASSQPGTDGYTF; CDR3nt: TGTGCCAGCAGCCAACCCGGGACAGATGGCTACACCTTC
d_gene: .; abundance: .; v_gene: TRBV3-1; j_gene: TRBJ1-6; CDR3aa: CASSPGTGNNSPLHF; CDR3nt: TGTGCCAGCAGCCCCGGGACGGGAAATAATTCACCCCTCCACTTT
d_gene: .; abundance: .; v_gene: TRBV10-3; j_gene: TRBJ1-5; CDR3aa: CAISTLGGNQPQHF; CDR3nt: TGTGCCATCAGTACGCTTGGGGGGAATCAGCCCCAGCATTTT
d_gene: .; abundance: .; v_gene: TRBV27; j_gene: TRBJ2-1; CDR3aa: CASSNTYGRLRGWFF; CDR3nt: TGTGCCAGCAGTAATACCTACGGGCGTCTCCGAGGGTGGTTCTTC
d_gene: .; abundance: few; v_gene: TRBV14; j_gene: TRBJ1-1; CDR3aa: CASSNFVGAFF; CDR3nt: TGTGCCAGCTCCAATTTCGTGGGAGCTTTCTTT
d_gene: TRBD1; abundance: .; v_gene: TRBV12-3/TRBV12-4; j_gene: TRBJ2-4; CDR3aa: CASSLKGGGNIQYF; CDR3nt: TGTGCCAGCAGTTTAAAAGGGGGCGGAAACATTCAGTACTTC
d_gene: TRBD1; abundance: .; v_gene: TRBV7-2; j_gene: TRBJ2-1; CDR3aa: CASSLVGQAYNEQFF; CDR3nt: TGTGCCAGCAGCTTAGTGGGACAGGCCTACAATGAGCAGTTCTTC
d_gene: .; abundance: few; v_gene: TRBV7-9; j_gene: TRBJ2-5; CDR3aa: CASSFPLPKHTLYF; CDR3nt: TGTGCCAGCAGCTTCCCCCTCCCCAAGCATACACTGTACTTC
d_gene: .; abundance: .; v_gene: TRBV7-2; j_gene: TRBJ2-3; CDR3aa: CASSKEGASKFADTQYF; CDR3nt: TGTGCCAGCAGCAAAGAAGGAGCCAGCAAGTTTGCAGATACGCAGTATTTT
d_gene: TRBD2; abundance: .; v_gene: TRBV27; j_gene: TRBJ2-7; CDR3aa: CASRIAGSSYEQYF; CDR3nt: TGTGCCAGCAGGATAGCGGGGAGCTCCTACGAGCAGTACTTC
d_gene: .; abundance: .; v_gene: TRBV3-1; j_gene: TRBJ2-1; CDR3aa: CASSRKTGSSYNEQFF; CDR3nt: TGTGCCAGCAGTCGAAAGACTGGGAGCTCCTACAATGAGCAGTTCTTC
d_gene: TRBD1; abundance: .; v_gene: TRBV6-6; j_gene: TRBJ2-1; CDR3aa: CASRRDRVNEQFF; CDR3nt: TGTGCCAGCAGGCGAGACAGGGTGAATGAGCAGTTCTTC
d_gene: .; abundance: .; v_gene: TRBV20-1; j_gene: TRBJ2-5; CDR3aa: CSATTRFQIWTQYF; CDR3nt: TGCAGTGCCACTACTAGGTTCCAGATTTGGACCCAGTACTTC
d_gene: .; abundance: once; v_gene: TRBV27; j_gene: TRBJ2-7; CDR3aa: CASSLSAGAYEQYF; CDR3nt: TGTGCCAGCAGTTTATCTGCAGGGGCCTACGAGCAGTACTTC
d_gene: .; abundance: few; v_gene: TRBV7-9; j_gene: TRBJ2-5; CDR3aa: CASSLEGTQETQYF; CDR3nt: TGTGCCAGCAGCTTAGAGGGGACCCAAGAGACCCAGTACTTC
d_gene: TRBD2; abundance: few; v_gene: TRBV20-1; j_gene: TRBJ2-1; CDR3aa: CSAPSFGTSGRSNEQFF; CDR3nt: TGCAGTGCACCATCGTTCGGGACTAGCGGGAGGAGCAATGAGCAGTTCTTC
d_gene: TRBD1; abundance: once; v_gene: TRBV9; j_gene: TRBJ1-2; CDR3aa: CASSLRTGGGYTF; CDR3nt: TGTGCCAGCAGCCTCCGGACAGGGGGCGGCTACACCTTC
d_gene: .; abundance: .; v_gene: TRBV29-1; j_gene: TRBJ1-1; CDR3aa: CSVDRSTEAFF; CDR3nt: TGCAGCGTTGACAGGTCCACTGAAGCTTTCTTT
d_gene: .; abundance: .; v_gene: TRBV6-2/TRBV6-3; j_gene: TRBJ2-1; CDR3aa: CASSYSDAGNEQFF; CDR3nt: TGTGCCAGCAGTTACTCAGATGCAGGCAATGAGCAGTTCTTC
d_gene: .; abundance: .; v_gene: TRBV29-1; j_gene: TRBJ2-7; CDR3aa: CSVEVQTTYEQYF; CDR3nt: TGCAGCGTTGAAGTACAGACCACCTACGAGCAGTACTTC
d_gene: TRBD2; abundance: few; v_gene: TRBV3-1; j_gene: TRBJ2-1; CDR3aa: CASSLSSGGVSYNEQFF; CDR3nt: TGTGCCAGCAGCTTGTCCTCGGGGGGGGTATCCTACAATGAGCAGTTCTTC
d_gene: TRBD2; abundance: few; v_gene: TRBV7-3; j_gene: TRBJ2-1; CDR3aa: CASSLGLEREQFF; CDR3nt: TGTGCCAGCAGCCTGGGACTAGAACGTGAGCAGTTCTTC
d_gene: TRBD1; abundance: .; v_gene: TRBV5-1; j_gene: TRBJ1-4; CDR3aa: CASRPTRQGFYANEKLFF; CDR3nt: TGCGCCAGCAGACCCACCAGACAGGGATTTTACGCGAATGAAAAACTGTTTTTT
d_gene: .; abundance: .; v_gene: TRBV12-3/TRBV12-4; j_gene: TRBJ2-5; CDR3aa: CASSRGSETQYF; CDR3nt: TGTGCCAGCAGTCGGGGTTCGGAGACCCAGTACTTC
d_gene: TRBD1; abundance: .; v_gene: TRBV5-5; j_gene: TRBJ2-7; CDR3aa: CASSFSLGQGIYEQYF; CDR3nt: TGTGCCAGCAGCTTCTCCCTGGGACAGGGAATCTACGAGCAGTACTTC
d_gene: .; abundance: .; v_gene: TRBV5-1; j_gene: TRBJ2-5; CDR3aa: CASSHPGETQYF; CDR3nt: TGCGCCAGCAGCCACCCCGGGGAGACCCAGTACTTC
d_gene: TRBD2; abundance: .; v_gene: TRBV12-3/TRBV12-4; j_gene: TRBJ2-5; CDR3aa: CASRAGTSGGTQYF; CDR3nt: TGTGCCAGCAGGGCCGGGACTAGCGGGGGGACCCAGTACTTC
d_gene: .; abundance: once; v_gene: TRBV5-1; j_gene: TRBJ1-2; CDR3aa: CASSLTPWTFGYTF; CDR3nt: TGCGCCAGCAGCTTGACCCCATGGACTTTCGGCTACACCTTC
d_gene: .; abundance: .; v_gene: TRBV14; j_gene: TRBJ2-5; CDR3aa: CASSVTGYQETQYF; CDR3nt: TGTGCCAGCAGCGTAACAGGGTACCAAGAGACCCAGTACTTC
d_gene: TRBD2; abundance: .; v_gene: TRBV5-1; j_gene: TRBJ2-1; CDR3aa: CASSVTSGSPNEQFF; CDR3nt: TGCGCCAGCAGCGTAACTAGCGGGAGTCCCAATGAGCAGTTCTTC
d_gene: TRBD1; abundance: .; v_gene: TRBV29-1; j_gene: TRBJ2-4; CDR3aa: CSVKGTGLKNIQYF; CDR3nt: TGCAGCGTTAAGGGGACAGGCCTCAAAAACATTCAGTACTTC
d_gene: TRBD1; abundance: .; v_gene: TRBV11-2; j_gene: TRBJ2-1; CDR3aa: CASGQVRRDSNEQFF; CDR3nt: TGTGCCAGCGGTCAGGTGCGCCGGGACAGCAATGAGCAGTTCTTC
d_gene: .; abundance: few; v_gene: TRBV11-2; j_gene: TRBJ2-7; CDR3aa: CASSALRGYEQYF; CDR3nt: TGTGCCAGCAGCGCCCTCCGGGGGTACGAGCAGTACTTC
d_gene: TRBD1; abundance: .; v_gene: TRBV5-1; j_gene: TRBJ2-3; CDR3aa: CASSLVGQVSDTQYF; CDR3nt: TGCGCCAGCAGCTTGGTAGGACAGGTTTCAGATACGCAGTATTTT
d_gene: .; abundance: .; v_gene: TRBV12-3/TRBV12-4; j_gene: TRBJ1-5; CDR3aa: CASSLWRAGPNSNQPQHF; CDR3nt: TGTGCCAGCAGTTTATGGAGAGCGGGGCCTAATAGCAATCAGCCCCAGCATTTT